These T cell receptor beta chains were read from a single sample in a study of OX40 agonist ivuxolimab in advanced cancers. Method: immunoSEQ multiplex PCR; TCRdb's copy keeps in-frame clones and lacks some. This sample has approximately 26,000 clones, with roughly 87% found just once. Sample: CD4+ or CD8+ T cells sorted from blood, taken in a trial of the OX40 agonist ivuxolimab. Receptors originate from an adult with an advanced solid tumor such as melanoma, head and neck, liver or kidney cancer. Each CDR3 is given with its conserved first and last residue. D genes are given only for firm matches.

D gene,V gene,J gene,CDR3 protein
NA,TRBV11-2,TRBJ2-5,CASQGQSSGTPQETQYF
TRBD1,TRBV18,TRBJ1-2,CASSTGGLYGYTF
TRBD1,TRBV5-6,TRBJ2-7,CASSDDRDRRTYEQYF
NA,TRBV6-1,TRBJ2-5,CASSEARVSNF
NA,TRBV27,TRBJ2-7,CASSPTGGDTAYEQYF
TRBD2,TRBV28,TRBJ2-3,CASSHGAGEADTQYF
TRBD1,TRBV28,TRBJ2-5,CASSKDRGLDETQYF
NA,TRBV21-1,TRBJ2-1,CASSKSRRDRGGVSYNEQFF
TRBD2,TRBV28,TRBJ2-1,CASSPRAGGLRDEQFF
NA,TRBV4-3,TRBJ1-2,CASSQDWVLRGYTF
NA,TRBV9,TRBJ2-3,CASSVFSGEGRDTQYF
NA,TRBV19,TRBJ2-7,CASSISPTVYEQYF
TRBD2,TRBV28,TRBJ2-2,CASSSSSGSWTGELFF
NA,TRBV5-1,TRBJ2-1,CASSTSDSPEQFF
NA,TRBV27,TRBJ2-2,CASSLMRTGELFF
NA,TRBV7-9,TRBJ1-5,CASSPGTSTVPQHF
NA,TRBV7-6,TRBJ2-5,CASSLVISRQETQYF
NA,TRBV27,TRBJ2-7,CASFTAYEQYF
NA,TRBV7-6,TRBJ2-7,CASSLGRGSGTYEQYF
TRBD2,TRBV9,TRBJ2-7,CASSPLAGSYEQYF
NA,TRBV2,TRBJ1-1,CASSAGYMNTEAFF
NA,TRBV28,TRBJ2-7,CASSFSAEQYF
NA,TRBV6-5,TRBJ2-7,CASSPQGALDEQYF
NA,TRBV6-5,TRBJ2-1,CASSQWNHNYNEQFF
TRBD2,TRBV29-1,TRBJ2-5,CSVNGLAGETQYF
NA,TRBV19,TRBJ2-2,CASSIVIFVDTGELFF
TRBD1,TRBV7-6,TRBJ2-7,CASSLTPGQVSYEQYF
NA,TRBV7-2,TRBJ1-1,CASSLVDRMNTEAFF
NA,TRBV9,TRBJ2-2,CASSAYRARAGTGELFF
TRBD2,TRBV27,TRBJ2-3,CASRAGGLAGTDTQYF
NA,TRBV13,TRBJ2-5,CASSLWNQETQYF
TRBD1,TRBV4-2,TRBJ2-3,CASSQDLDRERADTQYF
NA,TRBV19,TRBJ2-1,CASRIGGNNEQFF
NA,TRBV13,TRBJ2-1,CASSRDKGEQFF
TRBD2,TRBV30,TRBJ2-3,CAWNAGGPDTQYF
TRBD2,TRBV13,TRBJ2-7,CASSPGLAGGEAYEQYF
NA,TRBV28,TRBJ2-3,CASSLYSEDTQYF
NA,TRBV7-2,TRBJ2-5,CASSFGGGPQETQYF
NA,TRBV6-6,TRBJ2-3,CASSYGWTLTDTQYF
TRBD1,TRBV27,TRBJ2-3,CASRGTASNTDTQYF
TRBD1,TRBV27,TRBJ1-1,CASSPGQSNTEAFF
NA,TRBV6-5,TRBJ1-3,CASSYPLCRRNTIYF
TRBD2,TRBV7-3,TRBJ2-2,CASSLGGLDTGELFF
TRBD2,TRBV4-1,TRBJ2-7,CASSQELAGGPSAYEQYF
NA,TRBV19,TRBJ2-7,CASSITGPSYEQYF
NA,TRBV28,TRBJ1-1,CALGGAQGTEAFF
TRBD2,TRBV7-3,TRBJ2-1,CASSVSGSLSNEQFF
NA,TRBV9,TRBJ1-2,CASSPTGTYYGYTF
TRBD1,TRBV11-3,TRBJ2-2,CASTGDRGGTGELFF
TRBD2,TRBV15,TRBJ2-5,CATSTEGLAGRTQYF
TRBD1,TRBV7-6,TRBJ1-1,CASSSGTGGSLTEAFF
TRBD1,TRBV5-8,TRBJ1-5,CASSNTGGWEPQHF